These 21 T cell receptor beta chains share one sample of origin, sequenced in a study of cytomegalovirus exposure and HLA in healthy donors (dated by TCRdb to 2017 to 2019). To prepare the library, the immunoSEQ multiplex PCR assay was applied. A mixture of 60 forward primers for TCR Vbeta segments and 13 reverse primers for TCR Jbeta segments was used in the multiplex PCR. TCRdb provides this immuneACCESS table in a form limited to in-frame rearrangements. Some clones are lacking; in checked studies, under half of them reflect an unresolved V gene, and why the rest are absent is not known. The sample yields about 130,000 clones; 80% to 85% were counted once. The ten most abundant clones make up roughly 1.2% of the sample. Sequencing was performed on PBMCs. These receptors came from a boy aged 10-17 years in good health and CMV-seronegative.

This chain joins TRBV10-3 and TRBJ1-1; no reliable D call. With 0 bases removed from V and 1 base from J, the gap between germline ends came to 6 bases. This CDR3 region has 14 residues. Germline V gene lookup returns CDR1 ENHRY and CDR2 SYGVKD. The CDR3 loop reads CAISESEANTEAFF. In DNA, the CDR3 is TGTGCCATCAGTGAGTCCGAAGCGAACACTGAAGCTTTCTTT.

The CDR3 spells CASSSLSSGSSYNEQFF. The CDR3 region has the DNA TGTGCCAGCAGCTCCCTGAGTAGCGGGAGCTCCTACAATGAGCAGTTCTTC. The chain is built from TRBV7-2 and TRBJ2-1, with 9 nucleotides matching TRBD2. Germline V gene sequence: CDR1 SGHTA, CDR2 FQGNSA. V lost 4 bases, J lost 0 bases, and 7 bases stayed unmatched. This CDR3 has 17 residues.

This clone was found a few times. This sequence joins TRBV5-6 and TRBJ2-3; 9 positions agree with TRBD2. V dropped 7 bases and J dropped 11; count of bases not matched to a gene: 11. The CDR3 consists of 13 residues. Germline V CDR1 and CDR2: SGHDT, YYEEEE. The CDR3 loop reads CASGGLAGTGQYF. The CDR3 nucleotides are TGTGCCAGCGGCGGGCTAGCGGGAACCGGGCAGTATTTT.

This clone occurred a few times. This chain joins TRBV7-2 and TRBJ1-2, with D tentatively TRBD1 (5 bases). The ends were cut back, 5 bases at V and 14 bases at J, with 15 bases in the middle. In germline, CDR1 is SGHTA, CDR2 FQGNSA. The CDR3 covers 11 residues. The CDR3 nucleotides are TGTGCCAGCAGCCAACAGGTGGAGTTAACCTTC. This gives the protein CASSQQVELTF.

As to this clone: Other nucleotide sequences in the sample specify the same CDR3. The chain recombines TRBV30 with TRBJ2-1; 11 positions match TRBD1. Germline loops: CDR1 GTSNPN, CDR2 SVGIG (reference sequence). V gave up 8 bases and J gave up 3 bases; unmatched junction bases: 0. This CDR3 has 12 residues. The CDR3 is CAGTGGYNEQFF. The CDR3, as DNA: TGTGCCGGGACAGGGGGCTACAATGAGCAGTTCTTC.

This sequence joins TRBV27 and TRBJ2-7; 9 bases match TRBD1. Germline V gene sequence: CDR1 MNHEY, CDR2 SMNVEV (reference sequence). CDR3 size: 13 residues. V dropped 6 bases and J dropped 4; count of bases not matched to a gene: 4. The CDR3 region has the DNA TGTGCCAGCAGCGGGACAGGGCCATACGAGCAGTACTTC. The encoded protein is CASSGTGPYEQYF.

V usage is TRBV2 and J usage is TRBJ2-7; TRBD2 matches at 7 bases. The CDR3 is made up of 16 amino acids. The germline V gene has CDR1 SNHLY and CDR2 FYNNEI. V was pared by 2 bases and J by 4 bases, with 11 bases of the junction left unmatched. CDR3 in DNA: TGTGCCAGCAGTGAACCGGGACGGGGAGGGAGGTACGAGCAGTACTTC. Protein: CASSEPGRGGRYEQYF.

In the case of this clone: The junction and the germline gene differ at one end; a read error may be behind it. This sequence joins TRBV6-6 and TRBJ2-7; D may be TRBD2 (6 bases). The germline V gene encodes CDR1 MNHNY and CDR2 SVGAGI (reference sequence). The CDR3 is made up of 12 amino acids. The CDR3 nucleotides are TGTGCCAGCAGTTACTCAACGGAGGGATGGACCTTC. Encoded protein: CASSYSTEGWTF.

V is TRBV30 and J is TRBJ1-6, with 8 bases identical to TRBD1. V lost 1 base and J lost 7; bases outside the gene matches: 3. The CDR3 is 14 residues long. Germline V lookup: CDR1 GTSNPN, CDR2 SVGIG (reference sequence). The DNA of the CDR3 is TGTGCCTGGAGTGGCACAGGGGGAAATTCACCCCTCCACTTT. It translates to CAWSGTGGNSPLHF. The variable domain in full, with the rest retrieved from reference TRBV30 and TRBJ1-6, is SQTIHQWPATLVQPVGSPLSLECTVEGTSNPNLYWYRQAAGRGLQLLFYSVGIGQISSEVPQNLSASRPQDRQFILSSKKLLLSDSGFYLCAWSGTGGNSPLHFGNGTRLTVT.

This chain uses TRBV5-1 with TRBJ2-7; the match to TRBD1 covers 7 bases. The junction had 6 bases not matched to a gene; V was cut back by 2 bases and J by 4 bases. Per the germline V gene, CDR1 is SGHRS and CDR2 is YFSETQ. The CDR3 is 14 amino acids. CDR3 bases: TGCGCCAGCAGCTTCAATACAGGGGATTACGAGCAGTACTTC. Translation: CASSFNTGDYEQYF.

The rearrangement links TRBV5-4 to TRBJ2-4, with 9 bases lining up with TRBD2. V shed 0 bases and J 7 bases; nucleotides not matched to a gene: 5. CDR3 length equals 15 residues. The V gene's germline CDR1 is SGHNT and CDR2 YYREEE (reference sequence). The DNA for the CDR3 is TGTGCCAGCAGCTTGGAGGCTAGCGGGGTGAACATTCAGTACTTC. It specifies CASSLEASGVNIQYF.

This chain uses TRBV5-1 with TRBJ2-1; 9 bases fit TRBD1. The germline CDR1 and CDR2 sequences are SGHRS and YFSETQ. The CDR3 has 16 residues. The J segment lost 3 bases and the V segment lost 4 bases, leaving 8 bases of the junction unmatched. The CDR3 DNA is TGCGCCAGCAGCATACTAGGGGACAGGGACTACAATGAGCAGTTCTTC. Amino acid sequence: CASSILGDRDYNEQFF.

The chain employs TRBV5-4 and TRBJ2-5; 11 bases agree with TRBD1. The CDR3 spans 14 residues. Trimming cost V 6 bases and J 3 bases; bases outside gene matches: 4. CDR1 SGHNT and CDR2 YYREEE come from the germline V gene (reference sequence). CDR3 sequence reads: CASTGTGGEETQYF. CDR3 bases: TGTGCCAGCACCGGGACAGGGGGGGAAGAGACCCAGTACTTC.

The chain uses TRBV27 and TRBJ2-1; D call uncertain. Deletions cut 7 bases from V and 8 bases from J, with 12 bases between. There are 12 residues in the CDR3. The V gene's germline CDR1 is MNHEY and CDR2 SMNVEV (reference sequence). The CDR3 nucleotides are TGTGCCAGCATGGATAGCAGCTATGAGCAGTTCTTC. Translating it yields CASMDSSYEQFF.

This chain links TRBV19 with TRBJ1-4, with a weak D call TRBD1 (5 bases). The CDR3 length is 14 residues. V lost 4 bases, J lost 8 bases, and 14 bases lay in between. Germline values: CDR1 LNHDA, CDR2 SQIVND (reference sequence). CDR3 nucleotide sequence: TGTGCCAGTAGTAATATCGGAGACAGCGAAAAACTGTTTTTT. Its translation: CASSNIGDSEKLFF.

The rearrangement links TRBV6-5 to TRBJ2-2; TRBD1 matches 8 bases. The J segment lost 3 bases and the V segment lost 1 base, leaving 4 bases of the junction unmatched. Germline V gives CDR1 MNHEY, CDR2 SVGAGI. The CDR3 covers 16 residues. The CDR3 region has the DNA TGTGCCAGCAGTTACTGGGCAGGGGGCCACACCGGGGAGCTGTTTTTT. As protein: CASSYWAGGHTGELFF.

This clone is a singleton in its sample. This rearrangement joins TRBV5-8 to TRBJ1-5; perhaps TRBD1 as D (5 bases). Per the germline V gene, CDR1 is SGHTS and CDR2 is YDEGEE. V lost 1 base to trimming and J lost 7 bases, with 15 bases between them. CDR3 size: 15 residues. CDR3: CASSLYTGGSQPQHF. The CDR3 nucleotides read TGTGCCAGCAGCTTGTATACAGGAGGGAGCCAGCCCCAGCATTTT. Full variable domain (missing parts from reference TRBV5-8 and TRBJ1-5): EAGVTQSPTHLIKTRGQQATLRCSPISGHTSVYWYQQALGLGLQFLLWYDEGEERNRGNFPPRFSGRQFPNYSSELNVNALELEDSALYLCASSLYTGGSQPQHFGDGTRLSIL.

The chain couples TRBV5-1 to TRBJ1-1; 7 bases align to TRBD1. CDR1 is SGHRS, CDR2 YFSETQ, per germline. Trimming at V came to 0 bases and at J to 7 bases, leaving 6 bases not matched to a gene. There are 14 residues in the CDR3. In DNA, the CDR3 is TGCGCCAGCAGCTTGGGGACAGGTACACATGAAGCTTTCTTT. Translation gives CASSLGTGTHEAFF.

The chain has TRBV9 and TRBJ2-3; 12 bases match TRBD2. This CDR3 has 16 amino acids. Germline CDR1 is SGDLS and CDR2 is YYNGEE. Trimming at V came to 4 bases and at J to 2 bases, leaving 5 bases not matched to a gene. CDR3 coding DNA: TGTGCCAGCAGCCCTGGACTAGCGGGGTACACAGATACGCAGTATTTT. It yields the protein CASSPGLAGYTDTQYF.

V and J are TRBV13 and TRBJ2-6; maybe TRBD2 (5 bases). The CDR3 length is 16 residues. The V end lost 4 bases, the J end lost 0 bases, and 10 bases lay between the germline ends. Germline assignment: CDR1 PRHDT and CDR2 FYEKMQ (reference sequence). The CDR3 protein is CASSSRRDSGANVLTF. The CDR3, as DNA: TGTGCCAGCAGCTCAAGACGGGACTCTGGGGCCAACGTCCTGACTTTC.

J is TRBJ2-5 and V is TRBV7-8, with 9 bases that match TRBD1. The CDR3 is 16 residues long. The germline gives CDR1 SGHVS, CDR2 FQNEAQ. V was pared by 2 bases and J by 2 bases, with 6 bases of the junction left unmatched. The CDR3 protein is CASSLHGTGNQETQYF. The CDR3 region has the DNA TGTGCCAGCAGCTTACACGGGACAGGGAATCAAGAGACCCAGTACTTC.